This paragraph reports one T cell receptor (beta chain). No antigen is known for it. The sample comes from a study of B cell selection in AIRE deficiency. General study findings and limits: Tconv and Treg cells from AIRE-deficient patients resembled healthy donors in TCRBV usage, CDR3 length and diversity. Only about a tenth of around 3,800 shared Treg sequences were patient-specific; around 33% healthy-specific.

In the authors' methods: Pooled conventional T cells gave approximately 100,000 patient and 13.4x10^4 donor TCRbeta sequences. Measured with immunoSEQ multiplex PCR; TCRdb has only the in-frame clones, and not every one. V and J calls plus clone size are reproduced from that table; the DNA served to infer D and trimming. The sample lists 25,000 to 30,000 clones; about 95% were seen once. Sorting defined conventional CD4 T cells as CD4+CD127+. The V gene end was trimmed by 0 bases and the J gene end by 6 bases; junction bases not matched to a gene: 8. The CDR3 is 15 residues long. From germline, CDR1 is SGHDN and CDR2 FVKESK.

This clonotype originated in a human donor in good health. The sample taken for sequencing was CD4+CD127+ conventional T cells sorted from PBMCs. The rearrangement joins TRBV14 to TRBJ2-7, with TRBD1 identical over 7 bases. DNA of the CDR3: TGTGCCAGCAGCCAAGACCGGGACAGATGGAGCGAGCAGTACTTC. Its protein is CASSQDRDRWSEQYF. Drawing the rest from reference TRBV14 and TRBJ2-7, the complete variable domain is EAGVTQFPSHSVIEKGQTVTLRCDPISGHDNLYWYRRVMGKEIKFLLHFVKESKQDESGMPNNRFLAERTGGTYSTLKVQPAELEDSGVYFCASSQDRDRWSEQYFGPGTRLTVT.